A selection of T cell receptor beta chains follows, all from one sample in a study of shared clonotypes between healthy human individuals. Assay: immunoSEQ multiplex PCR; the TCRdb copy retains only in-frame clones and omits some. The sample lists about 680,000 clones, about 74% occurring once. Input material: memory CD4+ T cells sorted from blood. The origin of the receptors is a woman aged 25 to 45 in good health. Each CDR3 is given with its conserved first and last residue. The D gene is left open where the match is weak. Not all rows give a size; the values are once, few, many and, for expanded clones, a class.

D	V	size	J	DNA	CDR3
TRBD1	TRBV11-2	.	TRBJ1-4	TGTGCCAGTCGACAGGGGGATGTCGATAATGAAAAACTGTTTTTT	CASRQGDVDNEKLFF
.	TRBV2	.	TRBJ1-1	TGTGCCAGCAGTGAAGATTTCCAGGGTGGGGACTTT	CASSEDFQGGDF
.	TRBV7-2	few	TRBJ1-2	TGTGCCAGCAGCTTCCGGGTGGACGGATCCTATGGCTACACCTTC	CASSFRVDGSYGYTF
.	TRBV28	.	TRBJ2-3	TGTGCCAGCACTCGCCTGGGGCGGGGCAGCACAGATACGCAGTATTTT	CASTRLGRGSTDTQYF
TRBD1	TRBV29-1	.	TRBJ2-1	TGCAGCGTCCTTAGACAGGGGGCCCTCCCTGGTGGTGAGCAGTTCTTC	CSVLRQGALPGGEQFF
.	TRBV29-1	.	TRBJ1-3	TGCAGCGTCCCGGGACAAACTGGAAACACCATATATTTT	CSVPGQTGNTIYF
.	TRBV5-1	.	TRBJ1-2	TGCGCCACGGGAGTGTCAGGGAACTATGGCTACACCTTC	CATGVSGNYGYTF
TRBD2	TRBV28	.	TRBJ2-3	TGTGCCAGCACTCCTGGGCGGGAGACAGATACGCAGTATTTT	CASTPGRETDTQYF
TRBD1	TRBV19	few	TRBJ2-7	TGTGCCAGCTCCGGACAGGGATGGGCTGGGCAGTACTTC	CASSGQGWAGQYF
.	TRBV27	.	TRBJ2-7	TGTGCCAGCAGCCCCAGGACGTTTACCTACGAGCAGTACTTC	CASSPRTFTYEQYF
TRBD1	TRBV10-3	.	TRBJ1-5	TGTGCCATCAGGGAGGGACCCGAGCGGGACAGGGGTTTTCAGCCCCAGCATTTT	CAIREGPERDRGFQPQHF
TRBD1	TRBV6-6	.	TRBJ2-4	TGTGCCAGCAGGGGACAGGGCAAAAACATTCAGTACTTC	CASRGQGKNIQYF
TRBD2	TRBV5-1	.	TRBJ2-5	TGCGCCAGCCGAAAAGGACAGGATGGAGCGGGAGGGTTTCGGGAGACCCAGTACTTC	CASRKGQDGAGGFRETQYF
.	TRBV5-6	.	TRBJ2-1	TGTGCCAGCAGCCGGGACTTTAGTGGCGTTGAGCAGTTCTTC	CASSRDFSGVEQFF
.	TRBV27	few	TRBJ1-4	TGTGCCAGCAGTTTAACCGGGGGGGCGCCTAATGAAAAACTGTTTTTT	CASSLTGGAPNEKLFF
.	TRBV30	.	TRBJ2-1	TGTGCCTGGATACTTTACGGGGAGCAGTTCTTC	CAWILYGEQFF
TRBD2	TRBV28	.	TRBJ2-7	TGTGCCAGTCTTAGCGGGAGGGAGCAGTACTTC	CASLSGREQYF
TRBD1	TRBV6-4	.	TRBJ2-7	TGTGCCAGCAGTGACTCAAGGGCGGACAGGGTTCTTTCCTACGAGCAGTACTTC	CASSDSRADRVLSYEQYF
TRBD1	TRBV28	.	TRBJ1-2	TGTGCCAGCAGTTTGGGACAGAACTATGGCTACACCTTC	CASSLGQNYGYTF
.	TRBV27	.	TRBJ1-5	TGTGCCAGCAGTTTTTCCAGGGTTAATCAGCCCCAGCATTTT	CASSFSRVNQPQHF
.	TRBV29-1	.	TRBJ2-3	TGCAGCGCACCGACAGGCGCGGCAGATACGCAGTATTTT	CSAPTGAADTQYF
TRBD2	TRBV4-2	many	TRBJ2-1	TGTGCCAGCAGCCGAGGACTAGTCTGGGGTAATGAGCAGTTCTTC	CASSRGLVWGNEQFF
TRBD2	TRBV30	.	TRBJ2-7	TGTGCCTCCGTCGGGGGGCTAGCGGGAGGTCCCTACGAGCAGTACTTC	CASVGGLAGGPYEQYF
.	TRBV2	.	TRBJ2-2	TGTGCCAGCAGTGAAGCTGGGAACACCGGGGAGCTGTTTTTT	CASSEAGNTGELFF
TRBD2	TRBV11-2	.	TRBJ2-3	TGTGCCAGCAGGGCCTGGACTAGCGGGACAGATACGCAGTATTTT	CASRAWTSGTDTQYF
TRBD2	TRBV5-4	.	TRBJ2-7	TGTGCCAGCAGCGCGGGACTAGCCCCCTACGAGCAGTACTTC	CASSAGLAPYEQYF
.	TRBV30	few	TRBJ1-1	TGTGCCTGGGGCACTTATTCACCAAACACTGAAGCTTTCTTT	CAWGTYSPNTEAFF
.	TRBV4-2	.	TRBJ1-2	TGTGCCAGCAGCTTGGGGGTAAACTATGGCTACACCTTC	CASSLGVNYGYTF
.	TRBV6-6	.	TRBJ1-4	TGTGCCAGCAGTTACTCGAGGTCCTTCGGTGAAAAACTGTTTTTT	CASSYSRSFGEKLFF
.	TRBV4-2	few	TRBJ2-5	TGTGCCAGCAGTCGTAGCGGAGGGCTACAAGAGACCCAGTACTTC	CASSRSGGLQETQYF
.	TRBV7-7	.	TRBJ2-2	TGTGCCAGCAGCTTATTGCCGGGCAGCGGGGAGCTGTTTTTT	CASSLLPGSGELFF
.	TRBV28	.	TRBJ2-5	TGTGCCAGCAGTTTAGTCTCAAAATTGGGGGACCAGTACTTC	CASSLVSKLGDQYF
TRBD2	TRBV5-4	.	TRBJ2-3	TGTGCCAGCAGCTTGGCCGGACTAGCCGGCACAGATACGCAGTATTTT	CASSLAGLAGTDTQYF
TRBD1	TRBV11-3	.	TRBJ2-1	TGTGCCAGCAGCTTAGACAGGGGGCACTACAATGAGCAGTTCTTC	CASSLDRGHYNEQFF
.	TRBV19	once	TRBJ1-4	TGTGCCAGTAGTACGACAGAAGGTCATGAAAAACTGTTTTTT	CASSTTEGHEKLFF
.	TRBV2	few	TRBJ2-7	TGTGCCGCAGGGAGGGGGCTCACCTACGAGCAGTACTTC	CAAGRGLTYEQYF
TRBD1	TRBV30	.	TRBJ1-2	TGTGCCTGGAGTGCCAACCAGGGGGCTTGGGGCTACACCTTC	CAWSANQGAWGYTF
.	TRBV11-3	.	TRBJ1-1	TGTGCCAGCAGCTTAGGGTCCGTGAACACTGAAGCTTTCTTT	CASSLGSVNTEAFF
TRBD2	TRBV11-2	.	TRBJ2-5	TGTGCCAGCAGCTCGACAATGACTAGCGGGTCTACCCAGTACTTC	CASSSTMTSGSTQYF
.	TRBV5-1	few	TRBJ2-3	TGCGCCAGCAGCTTGGGGCAGGATAGCACAGATACGCAGTATTTT	CASSLGQDSTDTQYF
.	TRBV19	.	TRBJ2-7	TGTGCCAGTAGCTATCAGGGTCGGGACTACGAGCAGTACTTC	CASSYQGRDYEQYF
TRBD2	TRBV5-1	few	TRBJ2-1	TGCGCCAGCAGCTTGGTAGCGGGACCTTCTGAGCAGTTCTTC	CASSLVAGPSEQFF
.	TRBV28	many	TRBJ1-5	TGTGCCAGCCTTGGGAGCACTAGCAATCAGCCCCAGCATTTT	CASLGSTSNQPQHF
.	TRBV30	.	TRBJ1-3	TGTGCCTGGGCCCCAAACCCCGTGAGGAGGATCGTCGCTGGAAACACCATATATTTT	CAWAPNPVRRIVAGNTIYF
TRBD2	TRBV10-1	few	TRBJ2-3	TGCGCCAGCAATAGCGGGACGAGGGATACGCAGTATTTT	CASNSGTRDTQYF
.	TRBV5-1	.	TRBJ1-2	TGCGCCAGCAGCTTGGCCTCGGGTATTAGCTATGGCTACACCTTC	CASSLASGISYGYTF
.	TRBV28	.	TRBJ1-1	TGTGCCAGCAGAAAGGCAACCGGTGGGGCTTTCTTT	CASRKATGGAFF
TRBD2	TRBV7-2	few	TRBJ2-1	TGTGCCAGCCATTTCCGACCCGGACTAGCGGGTTACAATGAGCAGTTCTTC	CASHFRPGLAGYNEQFF
TRBD2	TRBV28	.	TRBJ2-7	TGTGCCAGCAGTCCGACTAGCGGAGAAGTCTACGAGCAGTACTTC	CASSPTSGEVYEQYF
.	TRBV2	.	TRBJ2-5	TGTGCCAGCAGTGTGCGGTACCAAGAGACCCAGTACTTC	CASSVRYQETQYF
TRBD1	TRBV5-1	.	TRBJ1-5	TGCGCCAGCAGCTTACAGGGGGCCAATCAGCCCCAGCATTTT	CASSLQGANQPQHF
.	TRBV20-1	.	TRBJ1-1	TGCAGTGCTAGGGGGCAGGGTGAAGCTTTCTTT	CSARGQGEAFF
.	TRBV29-1	.	TRBJ2-5	TGCAGCGTCCGCCACAGGAGGGGCCAAGAGACCCAGTACTTC	CSVRHRRGQETQYF
.	TRBV30	.	TRBJ2-5	TGTGCCTGGAGTGTACTGGGCGTCCAAGAGACCCAGTACTTC	CAWSVLGVQETQYF
TRBD1	TRBV5-1	.	TRBJ2-1	TGCGCCAGCTATCCAGGGGGCGGGTCCTACAATGAGCAGTTCTTC	CASYPGGGSYNEQFF
TRBD2	TRBV7-2	.	TRBJ2-2	TGTGCCAGCAGCTTCCTTAGCGGGAGGGAGGCCGGGGAGCTGTTTTTT	CASSFLSGREAGELFF
.	TRBV11-2	.	TRBJ2-1	TGTGCCAGCAGCTTAGGGCCGCTGGTTTACAATGAGCAGTTCTTC	CASSLGPLVYNEQFF
.	TRBV15	many	TRBJ1-5	TGTGCCACCAGCAGCGGCAGGCAATATCAGCCCCAGCATTTT	CATSSGRQYQPQHF
.	TRBV4-2	few	TRBJ1-2	TGTGCCAGCAGCCAAGATCTCCCACAGGGCGGCGGCTACACCTTC	CASSQDLPQGGGYTF
.	TRBV4-1	.	TRBJ1-5	TGCGCCAGCAGCCAAGATGGCAGGATCGATCAGCCCCAGCATTTT	CASSQDGRIDQPQHF